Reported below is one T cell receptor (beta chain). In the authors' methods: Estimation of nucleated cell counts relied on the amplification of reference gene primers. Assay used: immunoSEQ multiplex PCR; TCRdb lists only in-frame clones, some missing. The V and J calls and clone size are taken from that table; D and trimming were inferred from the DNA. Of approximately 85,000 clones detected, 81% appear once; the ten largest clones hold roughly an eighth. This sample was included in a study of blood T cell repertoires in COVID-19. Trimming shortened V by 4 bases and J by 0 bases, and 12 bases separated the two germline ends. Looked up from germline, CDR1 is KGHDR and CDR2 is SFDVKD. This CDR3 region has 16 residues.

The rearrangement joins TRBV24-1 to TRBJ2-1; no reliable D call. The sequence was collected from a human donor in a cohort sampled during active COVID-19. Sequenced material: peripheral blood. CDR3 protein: CATSDTGVSSYNEQFF. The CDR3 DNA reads TGTGCCACCAGTGACACGGGTGTGAGCTCCTACAATGAGCAGTTCTTC.